These T cell receptor beta chains were read from a single sample in a study of human T cells and chemical hapten exposure. TCRdb used MiXCR to reprocess the RACE reads, holding one entry per CDR3 protein. The data contain about 49,000 distinct CDR3 sequences, 9% to 9.5% of them singletons. The sample in question was whole blood, obtained in connection with sensitization to the hapten diphenylcyclopropenone (DPC). The source is a woman in her forties or fifties with alopecia areata. Some clones in this sample may be carry-over from other donors' samples. CDR3s include the opening cysteine and the closing phenylalanine or tryptophan. The order of the fields is J gene, D gene, V gene, clone size, CDR3 DNA, CDR3 protein. The D gene is left open where the match is weak. Clone size is not always given. Where it is, it says once, few, many or a class for expanded clones.

J: TRBJ1-5
D: NA
V: TRBV20-1
size: few
DNA: TGCAGTGCTAGAGAGAGTACTCAGCCCCAGCATTTT
CDR3: CSARESTQPQHF

J: TRBJ2-7
D: NA
V: TRBV11-3
size: many
DNA: TGTGCCAGCAGCCCAAGACAGGGAGGAGGGTACGAGCAGTACTTC
CDR3: CASSPRQGGGYEQYF

J: TRBJ2-5
D: NA
V: TRBV29-1
size: NA
DNA: TGCAGCGGGACAGCTGAGACCCAGTACTTC
CDR3: CSGTAETQYF

J: TRBJ2-4
D: NA
V: TRBV3-1
size: many
DNA: TGTGCCAGCAGCCAAGACCTGGCAGGGGCAAACATTCAGTACTTC
CDR3: CASSQDLAGANIQYF

J: TRBJ1-3
D: NA
V: TRBV7-9
size: NA
DNA: TGTGCCAGCAGCTCTCCCGGACAGACCTCTGGAAACACCATATATTTT
CDR3: CASSSPGQTSGNTIYF

J: TRBJ1-2
D: NA
V: TRBV5-1
size: many
DNA: TGCGCCAGCAGCGGGGAGAAGACCTGGGGTTATGGCTACACCTTC
CDR3: CASSGEKTWGYGYTF

J: TRBJ2-1
D: NA
V: TRBV27
size: medium-sized
DNA: TGTGCCAGCAGTTTAATTCGTGTTGTCAATGAGCAGTTCTTC
CDR3: CASSLIRVVNEQFF

J: TRBJ2-7
D: NA
V: TRBV29-1
size: many
DNA: TGCAGCGTTACCAATTCCGGCGAGCAGTACTTC
CDR3: CSVTNSGEQYF

J: TRBJ2-3
D: TRBD2
V: TRBV24-1
size: many
DNA: TGTGCCACCAGTGGCGGGGGAACTAGCACAGATACGCAGTATTTT
CDR3: CATSGGGTSTDTQYF

J: TRBJ2-1
D: TRBD2
V: TRBV20-1
size: NA
DNA: TGCAGTGCCCCAGAAGGACTAGCGGGAATCAATGAGCAGTTCTTC
CDR3: CSAPEGLAGINEQFF

J: TRBJ2-1
D: TRBD2
V: TRBV20-1
size: many
DNA: TGCAGTGCTAGAGATTGGGCGACTAGCGGGAAGGATGAGCAGTTCTTC
CDR3: CSARDWATSGKDEQFF

J: TRBJ2-3
D: TRBD2
V: TRBV18
size: few
DNA: TGTGCCAGCTCACCCGGGAGGGGTACAGATACGCAGTATTTT
CDR3: CASSPGRGTDTQYF

J: TRBJ1-5
D: NA
V: TRBV5-6
size: few
DNA: TGTGCCAGCAGCACCTCTTCCCAGCCCCAGCATTTT
CDR3: CASSTSSQPQHF

J: TRBJ1-2
D: NA
V: TRBV2
size: many
DNA: TGTGCCAGCAATTTAAAATCAGGGGCCAGCTTC
CDR3: CASNLKSGASF

J: TRBJ1-1
D: NA
V: TRBV29-1
size: many
DNA: TGCAGCGTTGAAAAACCGGGGACTGAAGCTTTCTTT
CDR3: CSVEKPGTEAFF

J: TRBJ2-5
D: TRBD2
V: TRBV5-6
size: NA
DNA: TGTGCCAGCAGCTCCCTGAGCGGGAGGGCGGGGGAGACCCAGTACTTC
CDR3: CASSSLSGRAGETQYF

J: TRBJ1-4
D: NA
V: TRBV7-2
size: many
DNA: TGTGCCAGCAGGTTAAATGAAAAACTGTTTTTT
CDR3: CASRLNEKLFF

J: TRBJ2-2
D: NA
V: TRBV12-3/TRBV12-4
size: many
DNA: TGTGCCAGCGGGTCCCTGAGGTCGTACGGGGAGCTGTTTTTT
CDR3: CASGSLRSYGELFF

J: TRBJ1-5
D: NA
V: TRBV28
size: many
DNA: TGTGCCAGCAGTTTAAAGTCAGGGCGAAGCAATCAGCCCCAGCATTTT
CDR3: CASSLKSGRSNQPQHF

J: TRBJ1-5
D: TRBD1
V: TRBV4-3
size: many
DNA: TGCGCCAGCAGCCAAGAATGCAGACAGGGGGGGGATCCGCCCCAGCATTTT
CDR3: CASSQECRQGGDPPQHF

J: TRBJ1-3
D: NA
V: TRBV6-6
size: few
DNA: TGTGCCAGCATTCAAGCACTGGGACAAAGCAAACAAAGCTCTGGAAACACCATATATTTT
CDR3: CASIQALGQSKQSSGNTIYF

J: TRBJ2-5
D: NA
V: TRBV5-1
size: many
DNA: TGCGCCAGCAGGGTCCAAGAGACCCAGTACTTC
CDR3: CASRVQETQYF

J: TRBJ2-4
D: NA
V: TRBV6-2/TRBV6-3
size: NA
DNA: TGTGCCAGCAGTTACAGGCGATACATTCAGTACTTC
CDR3: CASSYRRYIQYF

J: TRBJ2-4
D: NA
V: TRBV7-8
size: NA
DNA: TGTGCCAGCAGCTTAGCGAGAACAGAGTTTAGTCAGTACTTC
CDR3: CASSLARTEFSQYF

J: TRBJ2-1
D: TRBD1
V: TRBV6-1
size: few
DNA: TGTGCCAGCTCTCTTGAGAGACAGGGGAACAATGAGCAGTTCTTC
CDR3: CASSLERQGNNEQFF

J: TRBJ2-2
D: NA
V: TRBV7-2
size: few
DNA: TGTGCCAGCAGCGCGAATTCGGTCCCCGGGGAGCTGTTTTTT
CDR3: CASSANSVPGELFF

J: TRBJ2-3
D: NA
V: TRBV20-1
size: many
DNA: TGCAGTGCCCATACTGTGGGACGGCGCGAATTCGGGCAGTATTTT
CDR3: CSAHTVGRREFGQYF

J: TRBJ1-6
D: NA
V: TRBV20-1
size: few
DNA: TGCAGTGCTAGAGCAAGTGGCAGAAAAAATTCACCCCTCCACTTT
CDR3: CSARASGRKNSPLHF

J: TRBJ1-4
D: NA
V: TRBV4-1
size: few
DNA: TGCGCCAGCAGCCGGGGGACATCCGCAACTAATGAAAAACTGTTTTTT
CDR3: CASSRGTSATNEKLFF